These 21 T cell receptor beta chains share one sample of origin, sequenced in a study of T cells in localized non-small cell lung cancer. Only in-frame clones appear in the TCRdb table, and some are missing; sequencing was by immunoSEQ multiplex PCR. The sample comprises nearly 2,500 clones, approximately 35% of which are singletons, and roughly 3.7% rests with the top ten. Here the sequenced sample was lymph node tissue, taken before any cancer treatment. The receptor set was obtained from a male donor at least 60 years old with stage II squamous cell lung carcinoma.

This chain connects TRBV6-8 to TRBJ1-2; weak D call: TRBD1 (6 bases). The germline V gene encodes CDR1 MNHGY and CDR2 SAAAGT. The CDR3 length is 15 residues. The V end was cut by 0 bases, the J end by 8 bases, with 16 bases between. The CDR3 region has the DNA TGTGCCAGCAGTTACTCATCAGGGGTGGTTGGCGGCTACACCTTC. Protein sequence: CASSYSSGVVGGYTF.

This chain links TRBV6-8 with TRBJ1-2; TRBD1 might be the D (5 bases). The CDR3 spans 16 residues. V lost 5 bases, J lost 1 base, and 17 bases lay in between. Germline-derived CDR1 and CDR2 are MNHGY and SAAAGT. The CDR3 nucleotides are TGTGCCAGCAGTCTACGGGACGGATTAAATAACTATGGCTACACCTTC. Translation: CASSLRDGLNNYGYTF.

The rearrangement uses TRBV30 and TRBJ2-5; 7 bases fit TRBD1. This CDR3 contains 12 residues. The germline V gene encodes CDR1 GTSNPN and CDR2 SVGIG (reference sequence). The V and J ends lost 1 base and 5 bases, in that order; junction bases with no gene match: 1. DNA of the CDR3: TGTGCCTGGAGTGCCAGGGGGGAGACCCAGTACTTC. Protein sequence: CAWSARGETQYF.

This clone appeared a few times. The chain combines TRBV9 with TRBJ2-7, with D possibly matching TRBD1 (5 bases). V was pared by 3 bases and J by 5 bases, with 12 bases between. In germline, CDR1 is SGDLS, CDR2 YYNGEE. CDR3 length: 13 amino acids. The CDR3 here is CASSGTGMHEQYF. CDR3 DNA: TGTGCCAGCAGCGGAACAGGCATGCACGAGCAGTACTTC.

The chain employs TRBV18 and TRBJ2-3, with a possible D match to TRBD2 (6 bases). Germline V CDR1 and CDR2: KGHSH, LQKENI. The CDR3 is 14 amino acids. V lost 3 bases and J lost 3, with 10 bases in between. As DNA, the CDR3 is TGTGCCAGCTCACCCCGGGACTTTACAGATACGCAGTATTTT. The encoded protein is CASSPRDFTDTQYF.

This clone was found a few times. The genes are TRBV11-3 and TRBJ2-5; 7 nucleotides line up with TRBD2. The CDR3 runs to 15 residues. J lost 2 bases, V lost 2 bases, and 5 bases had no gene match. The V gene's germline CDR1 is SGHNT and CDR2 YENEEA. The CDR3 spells CASSLFAGEQETQYF. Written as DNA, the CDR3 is TGTGCCAGCAGCTTATTCGCGGGAGAGCAAGAGACCCAGTACTTC. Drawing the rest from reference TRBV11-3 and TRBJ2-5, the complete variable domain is EAGVVQSPRYKIIEKKQPVAFWCNPISGHNTLYWYLQNLGQGPELLIRYENEEAVDDSQLPKDRFSAERLKGVDSTLKIQPAELGDSAVYLCASSLFAGEQETQYFGPGTRLLVL.

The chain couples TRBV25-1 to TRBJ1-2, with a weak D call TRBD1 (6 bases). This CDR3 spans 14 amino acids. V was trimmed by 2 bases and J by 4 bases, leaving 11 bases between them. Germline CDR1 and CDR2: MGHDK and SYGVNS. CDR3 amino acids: CASSEVQGGYGYTF. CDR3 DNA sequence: TGTGCCAGCAGTGAAGTACAGGGAGGCTATGGCTACACCTTC.

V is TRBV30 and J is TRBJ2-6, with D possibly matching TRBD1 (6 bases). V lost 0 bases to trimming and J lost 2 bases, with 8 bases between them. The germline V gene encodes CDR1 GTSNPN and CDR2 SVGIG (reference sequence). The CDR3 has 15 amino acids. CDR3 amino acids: CAWSVAGAGANVLTF. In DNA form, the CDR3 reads TGTGCCTGGAGTGTAGCAGGGGCTGGGGCCAACGTCCTGACTTTC. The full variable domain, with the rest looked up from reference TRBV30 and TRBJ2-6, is SQTIHQWPATLVQPVGSPLSLECTVEGTSNPNLYWYRQAAGRGLQLLFYSVGIGQISSEVPQNLSASRPQDRQFILSSKKLLLSDSGFYLCAWSVAGAGANVLTFGAGSRLTVL.

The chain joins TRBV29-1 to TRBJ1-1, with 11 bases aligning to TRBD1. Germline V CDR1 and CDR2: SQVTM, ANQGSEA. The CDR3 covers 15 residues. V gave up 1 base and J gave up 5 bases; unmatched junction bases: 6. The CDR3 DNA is TGCAGCGTTGAAGGGACAGGGGGCAGGAAAACTGAAGCTTTCTTT. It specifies CSVEGTGGRKTEAFF.

The CDR3 DNA follows: TGTGCCAGTAGTAGCCGTGGACAGGGCACTGAAGCTTTCTTT. Translated: CASSSRGQGTEAFF. This rearrangement joins TRBV19 to TRBJ1-1; 8 bases agree with TRBD1. Germline CDR1 and CDR2: LNHDA and SQIVND (reference sequence). V lost 4 bases, J lost 4 bases, and 5 bases stayed unmatched. This CDR3 has 14 amino acids.

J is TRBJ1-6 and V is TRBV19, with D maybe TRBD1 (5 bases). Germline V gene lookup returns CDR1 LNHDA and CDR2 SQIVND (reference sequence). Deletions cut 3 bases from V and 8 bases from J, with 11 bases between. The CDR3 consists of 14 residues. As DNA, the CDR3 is TGTGCCAGTAGTATGGGAGGGGCCGATTCACCCCTCCACTTT. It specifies CASSMGGADSPLHF.

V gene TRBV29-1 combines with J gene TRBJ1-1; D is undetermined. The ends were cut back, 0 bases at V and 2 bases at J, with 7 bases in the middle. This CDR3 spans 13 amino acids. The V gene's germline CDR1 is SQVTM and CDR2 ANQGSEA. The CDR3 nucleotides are TGCAGCGTTGAAGACCCCCGAAACACTGAAGCTTTCTTT. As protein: CSVEDPRNTEAFF. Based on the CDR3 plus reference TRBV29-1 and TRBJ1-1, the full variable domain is SAVISQKPSRDICQRGTSLTIQCQVDSQVTMMFWYRQQPGQSLTLIATANQGSEATYESGFVIDKFPISRPNLTFSTLTVSNMSPEDSSIYLCSVEDPRNTEAFFGQGTRLTVV.

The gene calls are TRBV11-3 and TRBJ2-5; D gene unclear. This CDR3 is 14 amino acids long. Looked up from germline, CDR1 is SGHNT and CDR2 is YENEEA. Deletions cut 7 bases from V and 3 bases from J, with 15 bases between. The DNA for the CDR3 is TGTGCCAGCACGCTCCAAGGGCCCGAAGAGACCCAGTACTTC. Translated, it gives CASTLQGPEETQYF.

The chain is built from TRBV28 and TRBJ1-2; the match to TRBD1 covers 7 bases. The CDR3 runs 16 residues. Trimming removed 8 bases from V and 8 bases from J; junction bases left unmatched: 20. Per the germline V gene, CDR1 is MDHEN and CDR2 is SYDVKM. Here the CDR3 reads CASRAAGGGGAKGYTF. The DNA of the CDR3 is TGTGCCAGCCGTGCCGCCGGGGGAGGGGGCGCGAAAGGCTACACCTTC.

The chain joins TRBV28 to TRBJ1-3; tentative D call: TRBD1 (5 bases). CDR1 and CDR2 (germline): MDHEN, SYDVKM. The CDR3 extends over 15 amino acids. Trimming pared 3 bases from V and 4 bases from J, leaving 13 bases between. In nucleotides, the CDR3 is TGTGCCAGCAGTTTGGGTGGGGCGCACGGAAACACCATATATTTT. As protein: CASSLGGAHGNTIYF.

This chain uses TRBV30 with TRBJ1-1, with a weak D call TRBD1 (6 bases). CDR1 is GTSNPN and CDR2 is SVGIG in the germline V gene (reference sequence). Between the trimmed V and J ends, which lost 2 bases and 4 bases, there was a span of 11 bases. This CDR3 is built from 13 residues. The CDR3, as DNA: TGTGCCTGGAGTCGCGACAGGCGCACTGAAGCTTTCTTT. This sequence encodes CAWSRDRRTEAFF.

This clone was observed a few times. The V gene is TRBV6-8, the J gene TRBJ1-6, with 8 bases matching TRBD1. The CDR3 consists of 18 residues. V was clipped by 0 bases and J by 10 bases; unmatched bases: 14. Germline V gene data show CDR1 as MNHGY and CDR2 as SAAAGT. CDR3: CASSYSIDGQGLGSPLHF. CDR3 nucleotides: TGTGCCAGCAGTTACTCGATCGACGGACAGGGCCTCGGGTCACCCCTCCACTTT.

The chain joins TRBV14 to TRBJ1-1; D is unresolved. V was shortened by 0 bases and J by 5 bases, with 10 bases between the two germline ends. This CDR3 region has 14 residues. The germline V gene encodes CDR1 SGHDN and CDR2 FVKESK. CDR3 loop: CASSQDSGFTEAFF. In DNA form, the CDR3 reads TGTGCCAGCAGCCAAGATAGCGGGTTTACTGAAGCTTTCTTT.

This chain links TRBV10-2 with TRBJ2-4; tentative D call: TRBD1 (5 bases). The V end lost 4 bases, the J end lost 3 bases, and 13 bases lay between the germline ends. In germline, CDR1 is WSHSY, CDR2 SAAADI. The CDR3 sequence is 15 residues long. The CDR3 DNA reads TGCGCCAGCAGTGTGGCAGGGTCGGGCAAAAACATTCAGTACTTC. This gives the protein CASSVAGSGKNIQYF.

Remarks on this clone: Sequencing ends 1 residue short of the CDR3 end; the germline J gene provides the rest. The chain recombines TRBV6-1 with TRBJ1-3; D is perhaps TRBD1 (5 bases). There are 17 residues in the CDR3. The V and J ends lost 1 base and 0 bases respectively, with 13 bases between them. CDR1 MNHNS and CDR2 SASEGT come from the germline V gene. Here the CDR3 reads CASSEVGDYYSGNTIYF. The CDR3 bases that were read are TGTGCCAGCAGTGAAGTGGGGGATTACTACTCTGGAAACACCATATAT.

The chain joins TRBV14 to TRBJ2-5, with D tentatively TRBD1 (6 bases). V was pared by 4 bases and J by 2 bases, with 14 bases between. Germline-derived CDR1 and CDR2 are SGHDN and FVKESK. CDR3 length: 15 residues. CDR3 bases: TGTGCCAGCAGCCCCCGGACAGAGGGACAAGAGACCCAGTACTTC. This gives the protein CASSPRTEGQETQYF.